The present entry profiles one TCR beta chain with its context. Its matching antigen is unknown. The entry originates in a study of T cells expressing NK-cell markers. Background on the study: Seven of eight sequenced donors tested HCMV-seropositive; one tested seronegative. Study results and caveats: These clonotypes additionally ranked first within the CD3+CD56-NKG2C+ fraction of a handful of donors. Clarity on HCMV specificity was lacking for the expanded NKG2C+ T cell clones.

The CDR3 sequence is 14 residues long. Germline V lookup: CDR1 SEHNR, CDR2 FQNEAQ (reference sequence). UMIs were included in TCR beta cDNA generated by 5'RACE template switching. TCRdb reprocessed the 5' RACE reads; each CDR3 protein has one entry and no DNA is given. This table holds some 110,000 distinct CDR3 sequences. This receptor was taken from a woman aged 18-70 years in good health. V usage is TRBV7-9 and J usage is TRBJ1-1; TCRdb's D call of TRBD1 is untestable without DNA. Sequencing used blood T cells: a sorted CD56 or NKG2C T cell subset, CD4+ or CD8+ T cells, or bulk PBMC T cells (not recorded which). CDR3 loop: CASNQPGFTTEAFF.